This T cell receptor beta chain was captured by sequencing in a study of shared clonotypes between healthy human individuals. The study drew its donors from healthy HIV-negative adults without recent acute infections or vaccinations. The donor cohort consisted entirely of Caucasian adults residing in Nashville, Tennessee. Genomic DNA of unsorted samples came from 85 million to 90 million PBMCs. Tens of thousands of T cell genomes (about 320 ng DNA) went into each PBMC replicate. TCRdb's table, derived via immunoSEQ multiplex PCR, lists solely in-frame clones and lacks some. In the table there are 470,000 or so clones, around 73% of which are singletons. The V gene lost 4 bases and the J gene lost 1 base, with 10 bases spanning the gap. The CDR3 is 15 amino acids. CDR1 SEHNR and CDR2 FQNEAQ come from the germline V gene (reference sequence).

This TCR was sampled from a woman in her 40s in good health. Some clones in this sample may be carry-over from other donors' samples. The chain uses TRBV7-9 and TRBJ1-4, with D tentatively TRBD1 (6 bases). Sequences were obtained from PBMCs. The CDR3 nucleotides read TGTGCCAGCAGCTCGGAGGGGGTAACTAATGAAAAACTGTTTTTT. Translated, it gives CASSSEGVTNEKLFF.